This TCR beta chain was observed in a study of CD4 T cells in relation to SARS-CoV-2 and coronaviruses. As for the study in general: TCR beta CDR3s were sequenced after approximately nine-day antigen culture of PBMCs. Points from the study as a whole: Pre-pandemic and post-infection samples never came from the same donor.

Before the COVID-19 pandemic, during about 2011-2019, CD4+ T cells were taken from unexposed donors. After more than eight days of culture, CD4+ T cells were isolated. Testing used SARS-CoV-2 S/N and four cold-coronavirus spikes on unexposed-donor CD4+ T cells, cells permitting. On days 3 and 7, cultures got half fresh IL-2 medium. This CDR3 contains 14 residues. Germline CDR1 reads MGHRA; CDR2 reads YSYEKL. Trimming stripped 2 bases from V and 2 bases from J, with 8 bases between. With respect to this clone: The antigen is unknown.

Using immunoSEQ multiplex PCR, the repertoire was profiled, and TCRdb retains in-frame clones only, with some absent. Of almost 30,000 clones listed, 70% to 85% were seen once; the top ten hold about 15%. Sequences were obtained from CD4+ T cells from PBMCs, cultured in vitro. The V call is TRBV4-1, the J call TRBJ2-3, with D unresolved. The sequence came from a human donor in good health. The CDR3 loop reads CASSQSSDTDTQYF. The CDR3 DNA reads TGCGCCAGCAGCCAAAGCTCCGACACAGATACGCAGTATTTT.